This TCR beta chain was profiled in a study of immune evolution from preneoplasia to lung adenocarcinoma. Study background: HLA loss of heterozygosity: around 6.5% AIS, about 15% MIA, around 35% ADC, none AAH.

Details on this clone: Antigen unknown.

Profiled with immunoSEQ multiplex PCR; TCRdb holds only in-frame clones, not every one. This table has some 37,000 clones, 74% appearing once. CDR3 length: 14 amino acids. The germline V gene encodes CDR1 LNHDA and CDR2 SQIVND (reference sequence). V shed 4 bases, J shed 1 base, and the junction held 4 bases outside the gene matches. Each case's diagnosis was confirmed by two pathologists on H&E. Macro-dissection enriched premalignant or tumor cells before nucleic acid extraction. Overall study results and limits: Normal lung had the highest top T cell clone frequencies.

Input material: FFPE invasive lung adenocarcinoma tissue. This chain joins TRBV19 and TRBJ2-7; 7 bases fit TRBD2. The sequence derives from a person between 55 and 70 years old with lung adenocarcinoma. The CDR3 reads CASSTSGASYEQYF. CDR3 nucleotide sequence: TGTGCCAGTAGTACCAGCGGGGCATCCTACGAGCAGTACTTC. The full variable domain, its missing parts supplied by reference TRBV19 and TRBJ2-7, is DGGITQSPKYLFRKEGQNVTLSCEQNLNHDAMYWYRQDPGQGLRLIYYSQIVNDFQKGDIAEGYSVSREKKESFPLTVTSAQKNPTAFYLCASSTSGASYEQYFGPGTRLTVT.